Reported below is one T cell receptor (beta chain). V lost 3 bases and J lost 5; bases outside the gene matches: 10. Germline lookup yields CDR1 WSHSY and CDR2 SAAADI. The CDR3 extends over 15 amino acids. The data belong to a study of blood T cell repertoires in COVID-19. Study overall: COVID-19 samples, acute and convalescent, were from the United States, Italy and Spain.

Original processing methods: Scientists estimated how many nucleated cells there were by amplifying reference gene primers. The table came from immunoSEQ multiplex PCR; TCRdb's copy has only in-frame clones and leaves some out. The V and J calls and clone size come from that table; D and trimming were worked out from the DNA. The data hold under 250,000 clones, with 60% to 85% observed a single time. The sample comprised peripheral blood. This TCR was sampled from a woman aged 65 to 85 with acute or convalescent COVID-19. V is TRBV10-2 and J is TRBJ2-7; 7 positions agree with TRBD1. CDR3 sequence reads: CASSDPGQPEHEQYF. Here the CDR3 DNA reads TGCGCCAGCAGTGACCCGGGACAGCCGGAACACGAGCAGTACTTC.